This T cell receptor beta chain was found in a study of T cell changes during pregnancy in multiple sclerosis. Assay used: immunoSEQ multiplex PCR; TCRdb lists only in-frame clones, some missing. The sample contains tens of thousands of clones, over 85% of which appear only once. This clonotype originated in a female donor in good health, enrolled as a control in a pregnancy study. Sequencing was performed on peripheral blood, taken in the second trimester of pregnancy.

CDR3 region: CASSPQENYGYTF. CDR3 sequence (DNA): TGTGCCAGCAGCCCACAGGAGAACTATGGCTACACCTTC. The chain is built from TRBV7-2 and TRBJ1-2; D may be TRBD1 (5 bases). The V end lost 5 bases, the J end lost 2 bases, and 9 bases lay between the germline ends. Germline V lookup: CDR1 SGHTA, CDR2 FQGNSA. The CDR3 is 13 amino acids. The full variable domain, in which reference TRBV7-2 and TRBJ1-2 provide the parts outside the CDR3, is GAGVSQSPSNKVTEKGKDVELRCDPISGHTALYWYRQSLGQGLEFLIYFQGNSAPDKSGLPSDRFSAERTGGSVSTLTIQRTQQEDSAVYLCASSPQENYGYTFGSGTRLTVV.